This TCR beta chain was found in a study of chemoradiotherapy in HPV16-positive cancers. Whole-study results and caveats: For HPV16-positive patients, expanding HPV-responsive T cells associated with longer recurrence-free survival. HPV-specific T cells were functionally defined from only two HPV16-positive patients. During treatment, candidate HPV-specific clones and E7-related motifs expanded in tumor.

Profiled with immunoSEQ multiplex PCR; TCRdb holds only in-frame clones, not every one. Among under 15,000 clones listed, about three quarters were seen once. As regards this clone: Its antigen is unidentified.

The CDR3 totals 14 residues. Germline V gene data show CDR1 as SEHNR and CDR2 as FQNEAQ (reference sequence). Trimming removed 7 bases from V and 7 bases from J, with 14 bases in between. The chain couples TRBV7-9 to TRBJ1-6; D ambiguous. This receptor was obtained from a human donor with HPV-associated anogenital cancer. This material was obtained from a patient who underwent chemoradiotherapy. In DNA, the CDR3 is TGTGCCAGCATCGCTCTCAGGTTCAATTCACCCCTCCACTTT. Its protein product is CASIALRFNSPLHF.